The 15 T cell receptor beta chains listed next were all sequenced from one sample in a study of technical replicates of blood from several donors (dated by TCRdb to the late 2010s). The library relied on the immunoSEQ multiplex PCR assay. The clones in this table, taken by TCRdb from immuneACCESS, are in-frame only. Not every clone is retained; where verified, under half of the shortfall comes from an unresolved V gene, and the cause of the rest is unknown. This sample comprises some 60,000 clones, roughly 86% of them detected only once. The biggest ten clones account for about 5.2% of the sample. Sequencing was done on a sample of PBMCs. The receptor set was obtained from a human donor in good health. Some clones in this sample may be carry-over from other donors' samples.

J is TRBJ1-1 and V is TRBV21-1. TRBV21-1 is tagged as a pseudogene. The CDR3 consists of 14 residues. Written as DNA, the CDR3 is TGTGCCAGCAGCAGTTTCTTTTTGAACACTGAAGCTTTCTTT. The encoded protein is CASSSFFLNTEAFF.

This clone was recorded a few times. V and J are TRBV6-6 and TRBJ2-3, with D possibly matching TRBD1 (5 bases). Trimming cost V 6 bases and J 13 bases, with 14 bases left between them. Germline lookup yields CDR1 MNHNY and CDR2 SVGAGI (reference sequence). The CDR3 has 11 amino acids. Written as DNA, the CDR3 is TGTGCCAGCAGGACCGGGCCCAGGGAGTATTTT. Translating it yields CASRTGPREYF.

The CDR3 spells CSVEARGGGDYGYTF. CDR3 nucleotide sequence: TGCAGCGTTGAAGCTAGGGGAGGGGGAGACTATGGCTACACCTTC. The chain couples TRBV29-1 to TRBJ1-2, with TRBD1 as a possible D gene (6 bases). V was clipped by 1 base and J by 3 bases, with 15 bases between them. This CDR3 comprises 15 residues. CDR1 is SQVTM and CDR2 is ANQGSEA in the germline V gene.

This chain links TRBV25-1 with TRBJ2-1, with TRBD2 matching over 11 bases. Germline V gene lookup returns CDR1 MGHDK and CDR2 SYGVNS. The junction had 8 bases not matched to a gene; V was cut back by 10 bases and J by 9 bases. The CDR3 loop spans 13 amino acids. The CDR3 sequence: CATPAGTSGEQFF. The DNA for the CDR3 is TGTGCCACGCCCGCCGGGACTAGCGGTGAGCAGTTCTTC. The full variable domain, completed using reference TRBV25-1 and TRBJ2-1, is EADIYQTPRYLVIGTGKKITLECSQTMGHDKMYWYQQDPGMELHLIHYSYGVNSTEKGDLSSESTVSRIRTEHFPLTLESARPSHTSQYLCATPAGTSGEQFFGPGTRLTVL.

This sequence joins TRBV19 and TRBJ1-1, with D unresolved. Germline CDR1 reads LNHDA; CDR2 reads SQIVND (reference sequence). This CDR3 is 15 amino acids long. Trimming took 4 bases from V and 3 from J, leaving 15 bases between them. CDR3 nucleotide sequence: TGTGCCAGTAGTACCTTACAGACTAGTTACACTGAAGCTTTCTTT. Translated: CASSTLQTSYTEAFF.

This clone came up once. This sequence joins TRBV2 and TRBJ1-6; D is ambiguous. The CDR3 consists of 12 residues. In germline, CDR1 is SNHLY, CDR2 FYNNEI. Trimming removed 6 bases from V and 10 bases from J, with 10 bases in between. Here the CDR3 reads CASSQDRSPLHF. CDR3 DNA: TGTGCCAGCAGCCAGGATCGATCACCCCTCCACTTT.

With regard to this clone: At one end the junction does not follow the germline gene, possibly because of a read error. The chain carries TRBV2 and TRBJ2-7, with 7 nucleotides matching TRBD1. The CDR3 consists of 12 residues. Germline CDR1 reads SNHLY; CDR2 reads FYNNEI. Here the CDR3 DNA reads TGTGCCGGCAGACAGGGCGCCTACGAGCAGTACTTC. Translation: CAGRQGAYEQYF.

The J gene is TRBJ2-5, the V gene TRBV27, with TRBD2 matching over 11 bases. Germline V gene sequence: CDR1 MNHEY, CDR2 SMNVEV (reference sequence). The CDR3 runs 15 residues. V gave up 7 bases and J gave up 5 bases; unmatched junction bases: 9. In DNA, the CDR3 is TGTGCCAGCACAATAGCGGGGGGGCCTTGGGAGACCCAGTACTTC. It yields the protein CASTIAGGPWETQYF.

The genes are TRBV4-2 and TRBJ2-7, with 9 bases identical to TRBD1. The germline gives CDR1 LGHNA, CDR2 YNFKEQ. V shed 2 bases, J shed 3 bases, and the junction held 5 bases outside the gene matches. CDR3 length: 15 residues. DNA for the CDR3: TGTGCCAGCAGCCAAATTTTGGGACAGGGCTACGAGCAGTACTTC. Translation gives CASSQILGQGYEQYF.

The chain carries TRBV27 and TRBJ1-6; possibly TRBD1 for D (6 bases). CDR3 length: 18 amino acids. Per germline, CDR1 MNHEY and CDR2 SMNVEV (reference sequence). V lost 1 base and J 0 bases, leaving 13 bases between the germline ends. CDR3 sequence (DNA): TGTGCCAGCAGTTTATACGGCAGGGGATCCTCCTATAATTCACCCCTCCACTTT. Translated: CASSLYGRGSSYNSPLHF.

V is TRBV11-2 and J is TRBJ1-1; D might be TRBD1 (6 bases). Trimming took 3 bases from V and 0 from J, leaving 8 bases between them. This CDR3 spans 14 amino acids. Germline CDR1 SGHAT, CDR2 FQNNGV. The CDR3 here is CASSFRGMNTEAFF. The CDR3 region has the DNA TGTGCCAGCAGCTTCAGGGGCATGAACACTGAAGCTTTCTTT.

The chain employs TRBV7-8 and TRBJ2-7; TRBD2 agrees at 8 bases. J was trimmed by 0 bases and V by 7 bases; bases with no gene match: 5. Germline V gives CDR1 SGHVS, CDR2 FQNEAQ. This CDR3 comprises 14 residues. CDR3 DNA: TGTGCCAGCACCCCGACTAGCGCCTCCTACGAGCAGTACTTC. Amino acids: CASTPTSASYEQYF.

The gene calls are TRBV7-9 and TRBJ2-5; 7 positions match TRBD2. V shed 4 bases and J 7 bases; nucleotides not matched to a gene: 12. CDR1 and CDR2 (germline): SEHNR, FQNEAQ (reference sequence). The CDR3 is 15 residues long. The CDR3 nucleotides are TGTGCCAGCAGCTCCCGGACTAGGCCCCAGGGGACCCAGTACTTC. It is translated as CASSSRTRPQGTQYF.

V gene TRBV10-3 combines with J gene TRBJ2-3; 7 bases align to TRBD2. The CDR3 length is 18 residues. The V segment lost 3 bases and the J segment 6 bases; nucleotides outside the gene matches: 18. Per germline, CDR1 ENHRY and CDR2 SYGVKD. The DNA for the CDR3 is TGTGCCATCAGTGACCCCGGTTGGCTAGGCGGGAGTTGGGATACGCAGTATTTT. It translates to CAISDPGWLGGSWDTQYF.

The rearrangement joins TRBV5-6 to TRBJ2-7; 12 nucleotides line up with TRBD1. The trim removed 5 bases at V and 9 bases at J, leaving 6 bases unmatched. The CDR3 is 13 amino acids. Germline CDR1 is SGHDT and CDR2 is YYEEEE. CDR3 protein: CASRKGTGGGQYF. For the CDR3, the DNA is TGTGCCAGCAGAAAAGGGACAGGGGGCGGGCAGTACTTC.